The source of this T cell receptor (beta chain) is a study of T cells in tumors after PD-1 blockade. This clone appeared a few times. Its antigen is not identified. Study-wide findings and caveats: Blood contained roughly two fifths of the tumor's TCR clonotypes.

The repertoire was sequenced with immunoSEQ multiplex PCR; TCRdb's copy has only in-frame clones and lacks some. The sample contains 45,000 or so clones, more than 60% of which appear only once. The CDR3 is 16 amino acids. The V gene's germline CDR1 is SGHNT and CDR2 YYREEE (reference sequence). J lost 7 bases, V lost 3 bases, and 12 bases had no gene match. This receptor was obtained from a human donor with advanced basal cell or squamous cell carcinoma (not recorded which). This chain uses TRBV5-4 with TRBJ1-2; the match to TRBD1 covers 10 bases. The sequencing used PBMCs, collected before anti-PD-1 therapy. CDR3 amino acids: CASSSRTGTGAFGYTF. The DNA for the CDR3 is TGTGCCAGCAGCTCGAGGACCGGGACAGGGGCTTTTGGCTACACCTTC.